This T cell receptor beta chain was identified in a study of T cells in Graves' hyperthyroidism and ophthalmopathy. Authors of the study amplified TCR beta CDR3 regions from RNA transcripts. A first-round RT-PCR of the TCR CDR3 used the HTBI primer set. TCRdb reprocessed the multiplex PCR reads via MiXCR and lists one record per CDR3 protein. The sample contains approximately 590,000 distinct CDR3 sequences, about 15% of which appear only once. General study results and limits: With a median lead of 6.5 months before onset, the model predicted ophthalmopathy.

This clonotype was counted ten times or more. Its antigen is unidentified. V shed 3 bases, J shed 4 bases, and the junction held 4 bases outside the gene matches. The CDR3 runs 15 residues. Germline V CDR1 and CDR2: KGHSH, LQKENI. The chain has TRBV18 and TRBJ2-3; 10 bases are shared with TRBD1. This TCR was recovered from a woman aged 25-40 years with Graves' hyperthyroidism. The sequencing input was blood. This CDR3 reads CASSPGQGTPDTQYF. In DNA, the CDR3 is TGTGCCAGCTCACCGGGACAGGGGACCCCAGATACGCAGTATTTT.